This T cell receptor beta chain was captured by sequencing in a study of blood T cell repertoires in COVID-19. A word on this clone: At one boundary the junction diverges from the germline segment, which might be a read error.

Authors' methods: Amplified reference gene primers provided the basis for estimating nucleated cell counts. Clones were read by immunoSEQ multiplex PCR, and TCRdb kept only the in-frame ones, dropping some. V, J and clone size are those of that table, while D and trimming were read from the DNA. Here the sample spans 300,000 to 400,000 clones, 90% being singletons. Germline V gene lookup returns CDR1 LGHNA and CDR2 YNFKEQ. The CDR3 totals 14 residues. Assignment of participants to cohorts was predicated upon participant-reported clinical history. The TCR comes from a woman in her twenties or thirties who had been exposed to COVID-19. Sample: PBMCs or T cells enriched from blood (not recorded which). This chain links TRBV4-2 with TRBJ1-1; a weak D match, TRBD1 (5 bases). The CDR3 region is CASRQPGGRTEAFF. The CDR3, as DNA: TGTGCCAGCCGCCAACCCGGGGGGAGGACTGAAGCTTTCTTT.